This paragraph covers one TCR beta chain sequence. These data come from a study of blood T cell repertoires in COVID-19. On the study more broadly: Donors in the United States, Italy and Spain gave samples during acute or convalescent COVID-19. Sample material is recorded as cDNA or gDNA derived from T cells, B-cell-depleted T cells, or PBMCs.

Authors' methods: Reference gene primer amplification gave nucleated cell count estimates. The method was immunoSEQ multiplex PCR; TCRdb's version includes in-frame clones alone and lacks a portion of them. The DNA gave D and trimming, while V, J and clone size come from that table. Altogether some 240,000 clones are present, nearly 90% being singletons, with the ten largest covering around 2.3%. The Seattle site enrolled patients during active infection and followed them longitudinally. Between the trimmed V and J ends, which lost 5 bases and 0 bases, there was a span of 15 bases. The V gene's germline CDR1 is LNHDA and CDR2 SQIVND (reference sequence). There are 16 residues in the CDR3.

Sample: peripheral blood. V gene TRBV19 combines with J gene TRBJ2-3; the D gene is possibly TRBD1 (6 bases). The TCR originated in a woman aged 60-70 years with COVID-19, enrolled during active disease. CDR3 coding DNA: TGTGCCAGTAGTGCCCCACCGGGACAAAGCACAGATACGCAGTATTTT. It specifies CASSAPPGQSTDTQYF.